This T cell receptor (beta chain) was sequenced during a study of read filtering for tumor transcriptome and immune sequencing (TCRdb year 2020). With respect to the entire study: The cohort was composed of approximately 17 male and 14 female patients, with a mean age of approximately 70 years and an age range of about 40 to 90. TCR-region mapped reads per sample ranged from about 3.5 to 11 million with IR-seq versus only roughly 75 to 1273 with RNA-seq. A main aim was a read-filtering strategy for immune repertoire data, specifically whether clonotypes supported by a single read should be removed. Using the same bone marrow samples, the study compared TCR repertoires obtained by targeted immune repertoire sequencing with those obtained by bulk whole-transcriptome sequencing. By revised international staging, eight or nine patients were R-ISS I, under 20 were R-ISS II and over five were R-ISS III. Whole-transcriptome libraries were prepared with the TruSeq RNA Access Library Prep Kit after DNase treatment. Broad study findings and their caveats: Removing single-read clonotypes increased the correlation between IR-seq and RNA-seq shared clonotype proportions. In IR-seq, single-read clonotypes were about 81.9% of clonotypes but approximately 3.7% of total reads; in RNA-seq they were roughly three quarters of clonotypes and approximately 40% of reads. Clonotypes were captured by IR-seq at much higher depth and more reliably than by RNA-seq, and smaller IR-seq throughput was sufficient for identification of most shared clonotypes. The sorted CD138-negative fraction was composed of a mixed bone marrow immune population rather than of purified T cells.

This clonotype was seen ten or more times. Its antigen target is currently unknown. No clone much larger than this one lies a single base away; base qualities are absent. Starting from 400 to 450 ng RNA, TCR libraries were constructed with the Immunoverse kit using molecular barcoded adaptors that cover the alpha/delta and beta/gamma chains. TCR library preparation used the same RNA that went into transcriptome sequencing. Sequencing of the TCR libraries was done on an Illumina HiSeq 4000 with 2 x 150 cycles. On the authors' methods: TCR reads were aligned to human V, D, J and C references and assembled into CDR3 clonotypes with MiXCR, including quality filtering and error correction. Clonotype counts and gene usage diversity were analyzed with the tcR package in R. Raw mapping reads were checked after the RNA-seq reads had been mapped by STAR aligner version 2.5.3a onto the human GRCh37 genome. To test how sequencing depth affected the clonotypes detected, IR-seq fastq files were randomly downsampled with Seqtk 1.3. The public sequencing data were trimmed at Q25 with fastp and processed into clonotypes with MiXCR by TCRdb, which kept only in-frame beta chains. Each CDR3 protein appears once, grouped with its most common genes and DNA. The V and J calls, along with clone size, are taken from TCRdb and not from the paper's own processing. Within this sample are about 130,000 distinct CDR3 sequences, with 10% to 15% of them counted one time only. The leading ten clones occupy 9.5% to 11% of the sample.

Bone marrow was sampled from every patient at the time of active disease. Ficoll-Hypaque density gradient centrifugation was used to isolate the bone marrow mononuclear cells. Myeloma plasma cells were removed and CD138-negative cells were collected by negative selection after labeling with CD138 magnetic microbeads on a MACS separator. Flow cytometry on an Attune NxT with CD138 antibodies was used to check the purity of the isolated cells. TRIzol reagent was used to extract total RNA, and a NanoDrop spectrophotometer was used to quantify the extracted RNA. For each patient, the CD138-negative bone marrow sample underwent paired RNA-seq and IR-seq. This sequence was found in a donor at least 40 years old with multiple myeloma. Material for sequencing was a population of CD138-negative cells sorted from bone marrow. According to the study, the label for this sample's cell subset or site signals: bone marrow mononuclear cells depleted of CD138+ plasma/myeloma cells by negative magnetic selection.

CDR3 reads: CASSPEYSNQPQHF. In nucleotide form, the sequence is TGTGCCAGCAGCCCGGAGTATAGCAATCAGCCCCAGCATTTT. Recombination linked TRBV6-6 to TRBJ1-5; the D gene cannot be named for sure. The cysteine opens and the phenylalanine closes a CDR3 of 14 amino acids. Kept here is only the CDR3 DNA, which spans 42 bases and is read in frame from base 1. Between the V and J ends, shortened by 6 bases and 0 bases respectively, the junction contains 9 bases. From the germline V gene (reference sequence), CDR1 is MNHNY and CDR2 is SVGAGI.